This T cell receptor (beta chain) was sequenced for a study of early T cells in non-severe SARS-CoV-2 infection. At the level of the study: Unsorted whole blood bulk RNA was sequenced, with unpaired chains. Points from the study as a whole: Private and CD4 specificities were missed by VDJdb matching, which favored anti-spike CD8 responses.

CDR1 and CDR2 from the germline V gene are ENHRY and SYGVKD. This CDR3 has 15 residues. Trimming took 0 bases from V and 9 from J, leaving 17 bases between them. A word on this clonotype: Its specificity is not known.

Researchers tagged individual cDNA molecules with unique molecular identifiers. TCRdb ran MiXCR on the 5' RACE reads and lists one entry per CDR3 protein. This sample has 98,000 or so distinct CDR3 sequences, with around 10% found just once. V usage is TRBV10-3 and J usage is TRBJ1-2, with D uncertain. Sequencing was done on a sample of whole blood. This TCR was sampled from an adult who was a healthcare worker with PCR-confirmed SARS-CoV-2 infection or an uninfected control (not recorded which). DNA for the CDR3: TGTGCCATCAGTGAGTCGAAGGAGGAGGGAAGGCGCTACACCTTC. It yields the protein CAISESKEEGRRYTF.